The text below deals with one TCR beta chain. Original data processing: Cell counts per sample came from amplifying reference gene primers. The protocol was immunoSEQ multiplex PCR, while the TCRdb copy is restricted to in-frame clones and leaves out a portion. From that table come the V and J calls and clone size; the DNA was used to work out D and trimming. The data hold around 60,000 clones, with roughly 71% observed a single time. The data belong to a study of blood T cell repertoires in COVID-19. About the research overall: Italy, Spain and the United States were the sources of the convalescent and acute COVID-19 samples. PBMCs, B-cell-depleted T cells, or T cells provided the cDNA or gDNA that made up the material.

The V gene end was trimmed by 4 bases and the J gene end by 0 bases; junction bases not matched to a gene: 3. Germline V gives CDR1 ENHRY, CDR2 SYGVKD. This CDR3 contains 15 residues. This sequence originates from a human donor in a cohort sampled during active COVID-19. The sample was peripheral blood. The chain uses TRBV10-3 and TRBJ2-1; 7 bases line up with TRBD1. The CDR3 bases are TGTGCCATCAGTGGAACAGGGGACTCCTACAATGAGCAGTTCTTC. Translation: CAISGTGDSYNEQFF.